Below are 29 T cell receptor beta chains sequenced from a single sample in a study of T cells after yellow fever vaccination. TCRdb independently ran MiXCR on the 5' RACE reads; one entry per CDR3 protein. The sample holds 50,000 to 75,000 distinct CDR3 sequences, 5% to 6.5% seen once. Specimen: PBMCs, either bulk or a sorted T-cell subset (CD4+, CD8+, memory, or dextramer-sorted; not recorded which), collected on the day of the yellow fever booster vaccination. These receptors were collected from a man aged 18-30 years who received the YFV17D yellow fever vaccine.

This clonotype was detected ten times or more. V and J are TRBV12-3 or TRBV12-4 and TRBJ1-1, with 8 positions matching TRBD1. Trimming removed 8 bases from V and 4 bases from J; junction bases left unmatched: 6. This CDR3 spans 13 amino acids. CDR3 loop: CASRGQGPTEAFF. CDR3 nucleotides: TGTGCCAGCCGCGGACAGGGTCCCACTGAAGCTTTCTTT.

Ten or more counts support this clonotype. This chain joins TRBV30 and TRBJ2-7; 8 nucleotides agree with TRBD1. The germline V gene has CDR1 GTSNPN and CDR2 SVGIG (reference sequence). The CDR3 runs 16 residues. The V gene end was trimmed by 0 bases and the J gene end by 5 bases; junction bases not matched to a gene: 12. The CDR3 protein is CAWSVWPGGPSDEQYF. In DNA form, the CDR3 reads TGTGCCTGGAGTGTATGGCCAGGGGGCCCCTCAGACGAGCAGTACTTC.

V usage is TRBV6-2 or TRBV6-3 and J usage is TRBJ2-5; no firm D call. Germline CDR1 reads MNHEY; CDR2 reads SVGEGT. V was trimmed by 1 base and J by 5 bases, leaving 14 bases between them. This CDR3 comprises 15 residues. In DNA, the CDR3 is TGTGCCAGCAGTTACTACGCGGACGGGCGTGAGACCCAGTACTTC. It translates to CASSYYADGRETQYF.

This clonotype was recorded at least ten times. The V gene is TRBV9, the J gene TRBJ1-1; 7 nucleotides match TRBD1. The CDR3 consists of 13 residues. After removal of 3 bases from V and 3 bases from J, the junction contained 2 bases not matched to a gene. Looked up from germline, CDR1 is SGDLS and CDR2 is YYNGEE. CDR3 amino acids: CASSGGQHTEAFF. DNA of the CDR3: TGTGCCAGCAGCGGGGGACAGCACACTGAAGCTTTCTTT.

This clonotype was detected many times. This chain uses TRBV5-1 with TRBJ2-3, with D unresolved. This CDR3 region has 11 residues. V lost 7 bases, J lost 7 bases, and 10 bases lay in between. Per germline, CDR1 SGHRS and CDR2 YFSETQ. CDR3 sequence: CASWAYNTQYF. The DNA for the CDR3 is TGCGCCAGCTGGGCATACAATACGCAGTATTTT.

This clonotype was counted at least ten times. The gene calls are TRBV7-9 and TRBJ1-6, with a weak D call TRBD1 (6 bases). CDR3 length: 16 residues. Germline assignment: CDR1 SEHNR and CDR2 FQNEAQ (reference sequence). Trimming cost V 6 bases and J 6 bases, with 18 bases left between them. CDR3 nucleotides: TGTGCCAGCAGGGGGACGGGGGCCAACCTTAATTCACCCCTCCACTTT. Protein: CASRGTGANLNSPLHF.

This clonotype was recorded at least ten times. The chain recombines TRBV4-1 with TRBJ2-1; 15 bases map to TRBD2. Trimming removed 4 bases from V and 9 bases from J; junction bases left unmatched: 4. The CDR3 is 15 amino acids. In germline, CDR1 is MGHRA, CDR2 YSYEKL. This CDR3 reads CASSPGLAGGLEQFF. CDR3 DNA: TGCGCCAGCAGCCCGGGACTAGCGGGGGGCCTTGAGCAGTTCTTC.

This clonotype was detected ten times or more. V gene TRBV20-1 combines with J gene TRBJ2-3; 9 bases are shared with TRBD2. The CDR3 spans 16 residues. Germline CDR1 is DFQATT and CDR2 is SNEGSKA (reference sequence). V gave up 3 bases and J gave up 4 bases; unmatched junction bases: 11. CDR3 amino acids: CSASKLIGLASDTQYF. The CDR3 coding sequence is TGCAGTGCTAGCAAACTTATTGGACTAGCGTCAGATACGCAGTATTTT.

This sequence joins TRBV13 and TRBJ1-1; 9 bases align to TRBD1. Per the germline V gene, CDR1 is PRHDT and CDR2 is FYEKMQ (reference sequence). V lost 5 bases and J lost 1; bases outside the gene matches: 5. CDR3 length: 15 residues. CDR3 sequence: CASSGTGGWNTEAFF. Here the CDR3 DNA reads TGTGCCAGCAGCGGTACAGGGGGCTGGAACACTGAAGCTTTCTTT.

This clonotype was observed at least ten times. V gene TRBV5-1 combines with J gene TRBJ2-7; the match to TRBD1 covers 7 bases. CDR3 length: 14 amino acids. V gave up 1 base and J gave up 2 bases; unmatched junction bases: 3. Germline lookup yields CDR1 SGHRS and CDR2 YFSETQ. The CDR3 region has the DNA TGCGCCAGCAGCTTGATGACAGGGCCCTACGAGCAGTACGTC. It encodes CASSLMTGPYEQYV.

The gene calls are TRBV6-5 and TRBJ2-1; 10 bases align to TRBD1. Trimming cost V 5 bases and J 4 bases; bases outside gene matches: 14. Germline lookup yields CDR1 MNHEY and CDR2 SVGAGI. The CDR3 is made up of 18 amino acids. The CDR3 sequence is CASSGRGRTGGAYNEQFF. For the CDR3, the DNA is TGTGCCAGCAGTGGACGTGGTAGGACAGGGGGTGCTTACAATGAGCAGTTCTTC.

As regards this clonotype: This sequence may be a read error, since a much larger clone differs from it by one base. The DNA for the CDR3 is TGTGCCAGCAGTGACCCCGGACAGCCGAACCCTGAAGCTTTCTTT. It translates to CASSDPGQPNPEAFF. This chain connects TRBV6-4 to TRBJ1-1; D is perhaps TRBD1 (6 bases). This CDR3 has 15 residues. The germline V gene has CDR1 MRHNA and CDR2 SNTAGT.

There are many counts of this clonotype. The V call is TRBV10-3, the J call TRBJ2-2; 11 bases are a match to TRBD2. V shed 0 bases, J shed 2 bases, and the junction held 2 bases outside the gene matches. Germline values: CDR1 ENHRY, CDR2 SYGVKD. The CDR3 sequence is 17 residues long. The CDR3 region is CAISESGLAANTGELFF. The CDR3 DNA reads TGTGCCATCAGTGAGTCGGGACTAGCGGCAAACACCGGGGAGCTGTTTTTT.

The V call is TRBV9, the J call TRBJ2-2; D is perhaps TRBD2 (5 bases). The V end lost 4 bases, the J end lost 1 base, and 23 bases lay between the germline ends. This CDR3 spans 19 amino acids. The germline gives CDR1 SGDLS, CDR2 YYNGEE. CDR3 residues: CASSPLTLADYRNTGELFF. In nucleotides, the CDR3 is TGTGCCAGCAGCCCCCTAACCCTGGCAGACTACCGGAACACCGGGGAGCTGTTTTTT.

This clonotype was seen at least ten times. This chain uses TRBV7-8 with TRBJ2-3; maybe TRBD2 (6 bases). The CDR3 consists of 12 residues. In germline, CDR1 is SGHVS, CDR2 FQNEAQ. The V gene lost 4 bases and the J gene lost 5 bases, with 7 bases spanning the gap. The CDR3 reads CASSWEVDTQYF. In nucleotides, the CDR3 is TGTGCCAGCAGCTGGGAGGTAGATACGCAGTATTTT.

This clonotype was seen more than once but under ten times. V and J are TRBV5-4 and TRBJ2-3; perhaps D is TRBD1 or TRBD2 (5 bases each). The germline CDR1 and CDR2 sequences are SGHNT and YYREEE (reference sequence). The CDR3 has 15 residues. V lost 5 bases and J 3 bases, leaving 16 bases between the germline ends. The CDR3 DNA reads as TGTGCCAGCAGAATACCAGGGCAGCGGACAGATACGCAGTATTTT. It specifies CASRIPGQRTDTQYF.

This clonotype was found many times. V usage is TRBV7-2 and J usage is TRBJ2-3; 9 bases match TRBD2. This CDR3 is 17 amino acids long. Germline V lookup: CDR1 SGHTA, CDR2 FQGNSA. Trimming removed 1 base from V and 1 base from J; junction bases left unmatched: 6. In nucleotides, the CDR3 is TGTGCCAGCAGCTTAGAGGATAGCGGGGGAGGCACAGATACGCAGTATTTT. Amino acids: CASSLEDSGGGTDTQYF.

CDR3 coding DNA: TGTGCCAGCAGTTTATCGCGGAGGACGGATGAGCAGTTCTTC. This translates into CASSLSRRTDEQFF. The chain links TRBV28 to TRBJ2-1; D perhaps matches TRBD2 (5 bases). CDR3 length: 14 amino acids. V was shortened by 1 base and J by 8 bases, with 12 bases between the two germline ends. Germline CDR1 MDHEN, CDR2 SYDVKM.

This clonotype was counted ten times or more. The chain joins TRBV29-1 to TRBJ1-2; 7 nucleotides line up with TRBD1. Germline V gives CDR1 SQVTM, CDR2 ANQGSEA. CDR3 length equals 13 residues. J was trimmed by 4 bases and V by 5 bases; bases with no gene match: 7. The CDR3 reads CSVPPGGSYGYTF. CDR3 nucleotides: TGCAGCGTTCCCCCAGGGGGTAGCTATGGCTACACCTTC.

There are a few counts of this clonotype. The J gene is TRBJ1-1, the V gene TRBV13, with 8 bases aligning to TRBD1. V shed 5 bases, J shed 4 bases, and the junction held 12 bases outside the gene matches. The CDR3 covers 16 residues. Germline V lookup: CDR1 PRHDT, CDR2 FYEKMQ (reference sequence). CDR3 loop: CASSHQDRVEGTEAFF. The DNA of the CDR3 is TGTGCCAGCAGCCACCAGGACAGGGTCGAGGGCACTGAAGCTTTCTTT.

This clonotype appeared many times. The chain couples TRBV7-2 to TRBJ1-5; weak D call: TRBD1 (6 bases). CDR1 and CDR2 from the germline V gene are SGHTA and FQGNSA. V was pared by 2 bases and J by 5 bases, with 13 bases between. The CDR3 is made up of 15 amino acids. CDR3 loop: CASSLRAGEDQPQHF. The CDR3 nucleotides are TGTGCCAGCAGCTTAAGAGCAGGGGAAGATCAGCCCCAGCATTTT.

The chain uses TRBV6-2 or TRBV6-3 and TRBJ2-5; a possible D gene is TRBD2 (5 bases). The CDR3 has 15 residues. Germline values: CDR1 MNHEY, CDR2 SVGEGT. Trimming cost V 9 bases and J 1 base, with 18 bases left between them. CDR3 bases: TGTGCCAGTGAGCCCCCAACCAGCGGCCAAGAGACCCAGTACTTC. Protein product: CASEPPTSGQETQYF.

This clonotype appeared many times. This chain uses TRBV20-1 with TRBJ1-2; D gene unclear. Per germline, CDR1 DFQATT and CDR2 SNEGSKA (reference sequence). This CDR3 comprises 12 residues. The V end lost 0 bases, the J end lost 6 bases, and 8 bases lay between the germline ends. The CDR3 coding sequence is TGCAGTGCTAGAGATCCGAAAGATGGCTACACCTTC. It codes for CSARDPKDGYTF.

Comment on this clonotype: One base away lies a much larger clone, so this may be a sequencing read error. The chain recombines TRBV6-2 or TRBV6-3 with TRBJ2-7; D not resolved. Germline V gene sequence: CDR1 MNHEY, CDR2 SVGEGT. This CDR3 is 11 amino acids long. CDR3 sequence reads: CACSYSYEQYF. The CDR3, as DNA: TGTGCCTGCAGTTACTCCTACGAGCAGTACTTC.

Turning to this clonotype: A much larger clone lies one base from this, so it may be a read error. V is TRBV29-1 and J is TRBJ1-1; TRBD1 aligns across 7 bases. The CDR3 is 13 amino acids. The germline V gene encodes CDR1 SQVTM and CDR2 ANQGSEA. The CDR3 loop is CSGTQGRNTDAFF. CDR3 coding DNA: TGCAGCGGTACACAGGGGAGGAACACTGATGCTTTCTTT.

This clonotype was counted at least ten times. The rearrangement links TRBV28 to TRBJ2-7; 8 bases line up with TRBD2. The CDR3 length is 16 residues. Germline CDR1 reads MDHEN; CDR2 reads SYDVKM. V was clipped by 2 bases and J by 3 bases; unmatched bases: 9. This CDR3 is CASSLGNPGGRYEQYV. The CDR3 DNA is TGTGCCAGCAGTTTAGGAAATCCGGGGGGGCGCTACGAGCAGTACGTC.

The sample holds many counts of this clonotype. The genes are TRBV12-3 or TRBV12-4 and TRBJ1-2; TRBD1 is a possible D gene (5 bases). The CDR3 loop spans 14 amino acids. V shed 0 bases and J shed 5 bases, with 10 bases lying between them. DNA of the CDR3: TGTGCCAGCAGTTTAGCGGGGCTCCCTTATGGCTACACCTTC. This sequence encodes CASSLAGLPYGYTF.

This clonotype was seen more than once but under ten times. The chain employs TRBV6-2 or TRBV6-3 and TRBJ1-1; no clear D. This CDR3 is built from 15 residues. With 7 bases removed from V and 7 bases from J, the gap between germline ends came to 22 bases. Germline values: CDR1 MNHEY, CDR2 SVGEGT. CDR3 sequence reads: CASTEEDHTFLEAFF. The CDR3 coding sequence is TGTGCCAGCACCGAAGAGGACCATACCTTCCTTGAAGCTTTCTTT.

This clonotype was counted at least ten times. V usage is TRBV7-2 and J usage is TRBJ2-6; D not certain. The CDR3 runs to 13 residues. V was pared by 5 bases and J by 0 bases, with 2 bases between. Germline CDR1 is SGHTA and CDR2 is FQGNSA. Here the CDR3 reads CASSTSGANVLTF. As DNA, the CDR3 is TGTGCCAGCAGCACCTCTGGGGCCAACGTCCTGACTTTC.